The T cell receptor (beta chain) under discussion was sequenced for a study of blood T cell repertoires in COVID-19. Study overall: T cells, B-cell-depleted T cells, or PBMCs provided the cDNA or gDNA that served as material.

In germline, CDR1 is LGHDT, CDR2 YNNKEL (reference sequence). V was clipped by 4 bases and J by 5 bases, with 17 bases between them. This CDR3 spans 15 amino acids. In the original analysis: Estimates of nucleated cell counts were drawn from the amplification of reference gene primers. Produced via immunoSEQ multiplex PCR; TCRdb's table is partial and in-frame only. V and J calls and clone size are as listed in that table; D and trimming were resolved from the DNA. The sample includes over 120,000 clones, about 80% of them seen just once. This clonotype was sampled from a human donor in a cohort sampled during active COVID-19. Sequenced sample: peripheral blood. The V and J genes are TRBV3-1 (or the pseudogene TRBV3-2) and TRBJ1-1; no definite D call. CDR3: CASSPLSPARTEAFF. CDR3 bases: TGTGCCAGCAGCCCCCTATCCCCGGCGCGGACTGAAGCTTTCTTT.